The T cell receptor beta chain under discussion was sequenced for a study of blood T cell repertoires in COVID-19. As for the study in general: The samples span acute and convalescent COVID-19 from the United States, Italy and Spain. T cells, B-cell-depleted T cells, or PBMCs supplied cDNA or gDNA.

How the authors handled the data: Using reference gene primer amplification, nucleated cell counts were estimated. Clones were read by immunoSEQ multiplex PCR, and TCRdb kept only the in-frame ones, dropping some. V, J and clone size are those of that table, while D and trimming were read from the DNA. The table records 40,000 or so clones, about 85% of them present only once. This clone was recorded only once. Looked up from germline, CDR1 is LGHDT and CDR2 is YNNKEL (reference sequence). This CDR3 region has 14 residues. Deletions cut 5 bases from V and 2 bases from J, with 11 bases between. The material sequenced was peripheral blood. The origin of this receptor is a human donor in a cohort sampled during active COVID-19. V and J are TRBV3-1 (or the pseudogene TRBV3-2) and TRBJ2-3, with D maybe TRBD2 (5 bases). The CDR3 sequence: CASSLRTATDTQYF. The CDR3 DNA is TGTGCCAGCAGCTTGAGGACTGCCACAGATACGCAGTATTTT.